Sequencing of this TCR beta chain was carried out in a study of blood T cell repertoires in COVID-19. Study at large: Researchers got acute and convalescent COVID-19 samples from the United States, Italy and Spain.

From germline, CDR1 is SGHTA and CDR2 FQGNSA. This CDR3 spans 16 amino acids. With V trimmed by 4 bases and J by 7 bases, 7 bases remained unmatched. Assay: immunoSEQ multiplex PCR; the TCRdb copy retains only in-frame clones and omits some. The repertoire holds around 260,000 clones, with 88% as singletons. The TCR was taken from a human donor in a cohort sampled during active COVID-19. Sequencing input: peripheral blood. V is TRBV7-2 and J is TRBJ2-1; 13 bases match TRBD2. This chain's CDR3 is CASSWRLAGGRNEQFF. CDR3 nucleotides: TGTGCCAGCAGCTGGCGACTAGCGGGAGGCCGGAATGAGCAGTTCTTC. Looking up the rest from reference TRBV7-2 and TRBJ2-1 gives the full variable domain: GAGVSQSPSNKVTEKGKDVELRCDPISGHTALYWYRQSLGQGLEFLIYFQGNSAPDKSGLPSDRFSAERTGGSVSTLTIQRTQQEDSAVYLCASSWRLAGGRNEQFFGPGTRLTVL.